The rows below give T cell receptor beta chains drawn from one sample of a study of cytomegalovirus exposure and HLA in healthy donors. Only in-frame clones appear in the TCRdb table, and some are missing; sequencing was by immunoSEQ multiplex PCR. The sample carries fewer than 130,000 clones, less than 75% recorded once. Sequencing input: PBMCs. The source is a man aged 35-49 years in good health and CMV-seropositive. Each CDR3 is given with its conserved first and last residue. Fields, in order: CDR3 protein, CDR3 DNA, J gene, D gene, V gene, clone size. The D gene is left open where the match is weak. Clone size is not always given. Where it is, it says once, few, many or a class for expanded clones.

CDR3aa: CASGRGGVGNQPQHF
CDR3nt: TGTGCCAGCGGGAGGGGGGGTGTGGGCAATCAGCCCCAGCATTTT
j_gene: TRBJ1-5
d_gene: -
v_gene: TRBV6-5
abundance: -

CDR3aa: CASSSNPLAGGFF
CDR3nt: TGTGCCAGCAGCTCAAACCCACTAGCGGGGGGGTTCTTC
j_gene: TRBJ2-1
d_gene: TRBD2
v_gene: TRBV7-9
abundance: -

CDR3aa: CASSFSLGDQPQHF
CDR3nt: TGTGCCAGCAGCTTCTCCCTGGGAGATCAGCCCCAGCATTTT
j_gene: TRBJ1-5
d_gene: -
v_gene: TRBV7-6
abundance: -

CDR3aa: CASSSGTGRNEQFF
CDR3nt: TGTGCCAGCAGTTCCGGGACAGGGCGGAATGAGCAGTTCTTC
j_gene: TRBJ2-1
d_gene: TRBD1
v_gene: TRBV28
abundance: -

CDR3aa: CASSEWASGAYEQYF
CDR3nt: TGTGCCAGCAGCGAGTGGGCTAGCGGGGCCTACGAGCAGTACTTC
j_gene: TRBJ2-7
d_gene: TRBD2
v_gene: TRBV9
abundance: -

CDR3aa: CAWGTWDSGNTIYF
CDR3nt: TGTGCCTGGGGGACTTGGGACTCTGGAAACACCATATATTTT
j_gene: TRBJ1-3
d_gene: -
v_gene: TRBV30
abundance: -

CDR3aa: CASSTGTAINQPQHF
CDR3nt: TGTGCCAGCAGCACCGGGACAGCCATAAATCAGCCCCAGCATTTT
j_gene: TRBJ1-5
d_gene: TRBD1
v_gene: TRBV5-8
abundance: -

CDR3aa: CATSEFGVGELFF
CDR3nt: TGTGCCACCAGTGAATTCGGGGTCGGGGAGCTGTTTTTT
j_gene: TRBJ2-2
d_gene: -
v_gene: TRBV15
abundance: once

CDR3aa: CASSPFRTGGHQPQHF
CDR3nt: TGTGCCAGCAGCCCCTTTCGGACAGGGGGTCATCAGCCCCAGCATTTT
j_gene: TRBJ1-5
d_gene: TRBD1
v_gene: TRBV4-2
abundance: -

CDR3aa: CASSAGTSLHNEQFF
CDR3nt: TGTGCCAGCAGCGCCGGGACTAGCCTCCACAATGAGCAGTTCTTC
j_gene: TRBJ2-1
d_gene: TRBD2
v_gene: TRBV9
abundance: -

CDR3aa: CASSALRDLTGELFF
CDR3nt: TGTGCCAGCAGCGCACTCCGGGATCTAACCGGGGAGCTGTTTTTT
j_gene: TRBJ2-2
d_gene: -
v_gene: TRBV9
abundance: once

CDR3aa: CASSLEGTVNEKLFF
CDR3nt: TGCGCCAGCAGCCTGGAGGGGACAGTTAATGAAAAACTGTTTTTT
j_gene: TRBJ1-4
d_gene: TRBD1
v_gene: TRBV5-1
abundance: -

CDR3aa: CASSESVAYEQYF
CDR3nt: TGCGCCAGCAGTGAGTCGGTAGCTTACGAGCAGTACTTC
j_gene: TRBJ2-7
d_gene: -
v_gene: TRBV10-1
abundance: -

CDR3aa: CASSVGGLPETQYF
CDR3nt: TGTGCCAGCAGCGTAGGGGGACTCCCAGAGACCCAGTACTTC
j_gene: TRBJ2-5
d_gene: -
v_gene: TRBV9
abundance: -

CDR3aa: CASRTGGYEQYF
CDR3nt: TGTGCTTCAAGGACAGGGGGATACGAGCAGTACTTC
j_gene: TRBJ2-7
d_gene: TRBD1
v_gene: TRBV30
abundance: -